The 20 T cell receptor beta chains in this list originate from one sample, sequenced in a study of CD8 T cells in Susac syndrome. RNA totalling about 0.5 to 1 ug underwent reverse transcription with random hexamers. One entry per CDR3 protein results from TCRdb running MiXCR on the immunoSEQ multiplex PCR reads. The sample shows 140,000 or so distinct CDR3 sequences, around 96% of them seen only once. The specimen sequenced was CD4+ T cells from PBMCs. The receptors were gathered from a human donor with multiple sclerosis.

The chain recombines TRBV12-3 or TRBV12-4 with TRBJ2-5; 15 nucleotides match TRBD2. The CDR3 sequence is 16 residues long. Trimming cost V 4 bases and J 1 base; bases outside gene matches: 1. The chain's CDR3 is CASSWGLAGGQETQYF. The CDR3 nucleotides are TGTGCCAGCAGTTGGGGACTAGCGGGGGGCCAAGAGACCCAGTACTTC.

V gene TRBV23-1 combines with J gene TRBJ2-1; TRBD2 matches at 8 bases. TRBV23-1 is treated as an ORF (open reading frame) with a function not yet certain. The CDR3 runs 10 residues. The V segment lost 8 bases and the J segment 15 bases; nucleotides outside the gene matches: 6. CDR3 bases: TGCGCCAGCGGATCGGGAGGGGTGTTCTTC. It is translated as CASGSGGVFF.

Only one count was recorded for this clonotype. The chain links TRBV6-2 or TRBV6-3 to TRBJ2-7; weak D call: TRBD2 (5 bases). This CDR3 region has 14 residues. V lost 6 bases and J 3 bases, leaving 15 bases between the germline ends. CDR1 and CDR2 from the germline V gene are MNHEY and SVGEGT. CDR3 nucleotides: TGTGCCAGCAGGGCCGGGGAATTAATCTACGAGCAGTACTTC. It codes for CASRAGELIYEQYF.

This chain uses TRBV9 with TRBJ2-3, with 8 bases identical to TRBD2. Germline-derived CDR1 and CDR2 are SGDLS and YYNGEE. This CDR3 is 17 amino acids long. J gave up 6 bases and V 0 bases, and 12 bases lay outside the gene matches. DNA for the CDR3: TGTGCCAGCAGCGTAGGCGGCTGGCGGGAGGATATGGATACGCAGTATTTT. Residues: CASSVGGWREDMDTQYF.

The chain is built from TRBV6-2 or TRBV6-3 and TRBJ2-2, with 7 bases identical to TRBD2. The CDR3 totals 15 residues. Germline lookup yields CDR1 MNHEY and CDR2 SVGEGT. The junction had 8 bases not matched to a gene; V was cut back by 6 bases and J by 4 bases. CDR3 in DNA: TGTGCCAGCAGCGCGGTGGCGGGAGTCACCGGGGAGCTGTTTTTT. Translated: CASSAVAGVTGELFF.

The chain has TRBV2 and TRBJ2-3; perhaps TRBD2 as D (6 bases). V was cut by 6 bases and J by 0 bases, with 7 bases left in between. The V gene's germline CDR1 is SNHLY and CDR2 FYNNEI. The CDR3 contains 13 residues. CDR3 coding DNA: TGTGCCAGCAGGGGGACTAGCACAGATACGCAGTATTTT. This sequence encodes CASRGTSTDTQYF.

This sequence joins TRBV28 and TRBJ2-7; D may be TRBD1 (5 bases). The CDR3 is 14 amino acids. Trimming removed 2 bases at V and 6 bases at J, with 14 bases between. CDR1 MDHEN and CDR2 SYDVKM come from the germline V gene. CDR3 coding DNA: TGTGCCAGCAGTTTAGCAGGGTCTACCGCCGAGCAGTACTTC. Amino acids: CASSLAGSTAEQYF.

V usage is TRBV29-1 and J usage is TRBJ1-1; the match to TRBD1 covers 8 bases. The V gene's germline CDR1 is SQVTM and CDR2 ANQGSEA. This CDR3 contains 13 residues. V trimming: 6 bases; J trimming: 3 bases; junction bases outside the gene matches: 6. CDR3 residues: CSVTTGVDTEAFF. The CDR3 bases are TGCAGCGTGACGACAGGGGTGGACACTGAAGCTTTCTTT.

The chain couples TRBV24-1 to TRBJ1-1, with TRBD1 matching 9 bases. V was clipped by 4 bases and J by 6 bases; unmatched bases: 5. The CDR3 sequence is 14 residues long. Looked up from germline, CDR1 is KGHDR and CDR2 is SFDVKD. The CDR3 sequence: CATSEPRQGAEAFF. CDR3 coding DNA: TGTGCCACCAGTGAGCCACGACAGGGGGCTGAAGCTTTCTTT.

V usage is TRBV9 and J usage is TRBJ2-1; possible D gene TRBD2, 5 bases. Trimming removed 6 bases from V and 6 bases from J, with 22 bases in between. Germline V gene lookup returns CDR1 SGDLS and CDR2 YYNGEE. The CDR3 spans 16 residues. The CDR3, as DNA: TGTGCCAGCACTCCCTCCTCAGCGGCCCTGGGCAATGAGCAGTTCTTC. Its translation is CASTPSSAALGNEQFF.

The rearrangement joins TRBV7-3 to TRBJ2-5; a possible D gene is TRBD1 (6 bases). The CDR3 spans 15 residues. V was trimmed by 5 bases and J by 3 bases, leaving 16 bases between them. CDR1 is SGHTA, CDR2 FQGTGA, per germline. CDR3 bases: TGTGCCAGCAGCCAACAGGGTAGGCTAGAAGAGACCCAGTACTTC. It yields the protein CASSQQGRLEETQYF.

J is TRBJ2-1 and V is TRBV9, with TRBD2 matching 16 bases. The V and J ends lost 3 bases and 2 bases, in that order; junction bases with no gene match: 11. The CDR3 has 20 residues. Germline CDR1 and CDR2: SGDLS and YYNGEE. CDR3 region: CASSARLGLAGGKAYNEQFF. Written as DNA, the CDR3 is TGTGCCAGCAGCGCCCGATTGGGACTAGCGGGGGGGAAGGCCTACAATGAGCAGTTCTTC.

The chain is built from TRBV5-1 and TRBJ1-1; perhaps TRBD1 as D (5 bases). Germline lookup yields CDR1 SGHRS and CDR2 YFSETQ. The CDR3 loop spans 17 amino acids. The V gene lost 7 bases and the J gene lost 6 bases, with 28 bases spanning the gap. CDR3 protein: CASAQDRTATISPEAFF. The CDR3 nucleotides are TGCGCCAGCGCTCAAGACAGAACCGCGACTATTAGCCCTGAAGCTTTCTTT. Combining the CDR3 with reference TRBV5-1 and TRBJ1-1 gives the whole variable domain KAGVTQTPRYLIKTRGQQVTLSCSPISGHRSVSWYQQTPGQGLQFLFEYFSETQRNKGNFPGRFSGRQFSNSRSEMNVSTLELGDSALYLCASAQDRTATISPEAFFGQGTRLTVV.

The chain is built from TRBV7-9 and TRBJ2-2; D is undetermined. The CDR3 length is 16 residues. Trimming took off 4 bases at V and 3 bases at J, with 15 bases between the two ends. Germline V gene lookup returns CDR1 SEHNR and CDR2 FQNEAQ (reference sequence). This CDR3 is CASSSGQGFYTGELFF. The CDR3 DNA follows: TGTGCCAGCAGCTCGGGCCAAGGGTTTTACACCGGGGAGCTGTTTTTT.

This chain joins TRBV2 and TRBJ2-5; TRBD1 agrees at 7 bases. This CDR3 contains 15 residues. The junction had 8 bases not matched to a gene; V was cut back by 3 bases and J by 4 bases. Germline assignment: CDR1 SNHLY and CDR2 FYNNEI. The CDR3 spells CASSDAGTDLETQYF. The CDR3, as DNA: TGTGCCAGCAGTGATGCCGGGACAGATTTAGAGACCCAGTACTTC.

V usage is TRBV24-1 and J usage is TRBJ1-1, with TRBD1 matching over 12 bases. The junction had 9 bases not matched to a gene; V was cut back by 9 bases and J by 5 bases. There are 15 residues in the CDR3. Germline CDR1 is KGHDR and CDR2 is SFDVKD. The CDR3 region has the DNA TGTGCCACCCATGGGACAGGGGGCATTCGGACTGAAGCTTTCTTT. Protein product: CATHGTGGIRTEAFF.

V is TRBV20-1 and J is TRBJ2-5; D not certain. Germline CDR1 is DFQATT and CDR2 is SNEGSKA (reference sequence). The germline V and J ends were trimmed by 2 bases and 5 bases, with 15 bases remaining between them. The CDR3 has 14 residues. This chain's CDR3 is CSARLARVGETQYF. The CDR3 DNA follows: TGCAGTGCTAGATTGGCTAGGGTGGGGGAGACCCAGTACTTC.

This chain uses TRBV12-5 with TRBJ2-3; a possible D gene is TRBD2 (6 bases). The germline gives CDR1 LGHNT, CDR2 FRNRAP. The CDR3 is 14 residues long. V was clipped by 6 bases and J by 3 bases, with 13 bases between them. CDR3 in DNA: TGTGCTAGTGGCGGGAGCGGTAGAACAGATACGCAGTATTTT. It yields the protein CASGGSGRTDTQYF. The whole variable domain, remainder taken from reference TRBV12-5 and TRBJ2-3, is DARVTQTPRHKVTEMGQEVTMRCQPILGHNTVFWYRQTMMQGLELLAYFRNRAPLDDSGMPKDRFSAEMPDATLATLKIQPSEPRDSAVYFCASGGSGRTDTQYFGPGTRLTVL.

This chain uses TRBV27 with TRBJ1-2; 8 nucleotides align to TRBD1. After removal of 4 bases from V and 6 bases from J, the junction contained 4 bases not matched to a gene. Germline V gives CDR1 MNHEY, CDR2 SMNVEV (reference sequence). CDR3 length: 13 amino acids. The CDR3 region has the DNA TGTGCCAGCAGTTACAGGGGGGGGAATGGCTACACCTTC. Translation: CASSYRGGNGYTF.

The count of this clonotype is one. The chain has TRBV20-1 and TRBJ1-2; 7 positions match TRBD1. The V gene's germline CDR1 is DFQATT and CDR2 SNEGSKA (reference sequence). V lost 5 bases, J lost 4 bases, and 7 bases stayed unmatched. The CDR3 totals 13 residues. The CDR3 DNA reads as TGCAGTGCTCCCGAGGACAGGACCTATGGCTACACCTTC. Its translation is CSAPEDRTYGYTF.